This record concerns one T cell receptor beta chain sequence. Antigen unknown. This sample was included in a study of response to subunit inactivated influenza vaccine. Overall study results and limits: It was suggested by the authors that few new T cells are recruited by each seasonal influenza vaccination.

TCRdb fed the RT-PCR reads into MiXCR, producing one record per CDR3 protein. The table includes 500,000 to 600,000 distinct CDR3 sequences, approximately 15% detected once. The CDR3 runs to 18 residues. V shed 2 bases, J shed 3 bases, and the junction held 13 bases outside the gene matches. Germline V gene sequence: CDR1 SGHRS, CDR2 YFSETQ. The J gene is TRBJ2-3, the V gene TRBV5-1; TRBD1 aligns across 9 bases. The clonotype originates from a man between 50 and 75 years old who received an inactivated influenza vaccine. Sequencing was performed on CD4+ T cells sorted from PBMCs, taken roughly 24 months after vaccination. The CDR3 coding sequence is TGCGCCAGCAGCTTCACAGGGGGCGGACTGAAAGGGACAGATACGCAGTATTTT. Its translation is CASSFTGGGLKGTDTQYF.